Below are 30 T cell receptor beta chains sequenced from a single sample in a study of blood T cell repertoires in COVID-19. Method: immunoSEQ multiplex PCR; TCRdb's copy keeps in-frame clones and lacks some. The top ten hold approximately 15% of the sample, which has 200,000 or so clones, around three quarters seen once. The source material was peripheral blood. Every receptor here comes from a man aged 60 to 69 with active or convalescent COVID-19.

In nucleotides, the CDR3 is TGTGCCAGCACCACCGGGGGGGGGAACTATGGCTACACCTTC. It translates to CASTTGGGNYGYTF. The gene calls are TRBV27 and TRBJ1-2; D possibly corresponds to TRBD1 (5 bases). Germline CDR1 is MNHEY and CDR2 is SMNVEV (reference sequence). The CDR3 loop spans 14 amino acids. Deletions cut 7 bases from V and 2 bases from J, with 14 bases between.

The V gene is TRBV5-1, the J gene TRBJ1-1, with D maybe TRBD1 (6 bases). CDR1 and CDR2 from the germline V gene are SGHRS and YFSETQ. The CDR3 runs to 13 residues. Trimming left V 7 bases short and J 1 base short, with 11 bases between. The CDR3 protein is CASRGQWNTEAFF. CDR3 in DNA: TGCGCCAGCCGAGGACAGTGGAACACTGAAGCTTTCTTT.

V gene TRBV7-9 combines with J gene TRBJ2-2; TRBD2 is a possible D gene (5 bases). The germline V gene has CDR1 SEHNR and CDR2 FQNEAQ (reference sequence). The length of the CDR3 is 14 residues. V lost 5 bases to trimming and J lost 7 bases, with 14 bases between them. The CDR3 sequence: CASSLDTGGGELFF. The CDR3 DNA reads TGTGCCAGCAGCCTAGACACTGGAGGCGGGGAGCTGTTTTTT.

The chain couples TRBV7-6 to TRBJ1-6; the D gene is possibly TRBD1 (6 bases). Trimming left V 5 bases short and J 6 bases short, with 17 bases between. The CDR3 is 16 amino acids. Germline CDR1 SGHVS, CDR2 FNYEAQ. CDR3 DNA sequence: TGTGCCAGCAGCGGGGGGGCAGGGAGCCCTAATTCACCCCTCCACTTT. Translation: CASSGGAGSPNSPLHF.

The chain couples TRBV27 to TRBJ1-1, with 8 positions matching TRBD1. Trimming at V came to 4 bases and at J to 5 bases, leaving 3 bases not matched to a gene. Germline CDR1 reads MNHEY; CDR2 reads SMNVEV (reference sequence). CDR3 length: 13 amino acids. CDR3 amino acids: CASSSRDRTEAFF. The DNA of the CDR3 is TGTGCCAGCAGTTCCCGGGACAGGACTGAAGCTTTCTTT.

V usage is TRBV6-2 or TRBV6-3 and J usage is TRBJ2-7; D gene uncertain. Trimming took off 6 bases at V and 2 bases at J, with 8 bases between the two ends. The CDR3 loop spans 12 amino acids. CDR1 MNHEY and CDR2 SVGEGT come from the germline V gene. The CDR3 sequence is CASRYGPYEQYF. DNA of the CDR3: TGTGCCAGCAGATACGGGCCCTACGAGCAGTACTTC.

The CDR3 spells CATRQSAEAFF. In nucleotides, the CDR3 is TGTGCAACACGACAGTCTGCTGAAGCTTTCTTT. The chain links TRBV3-1 (or the pseudogene TRBV3-2) to TRBJ1-1; possibly TRBD1 for D (5 bases). The CDR3 runs 11 residues. CDR1 and CDR2 (germline): LGHDT, YNNKEL (reference sequence).

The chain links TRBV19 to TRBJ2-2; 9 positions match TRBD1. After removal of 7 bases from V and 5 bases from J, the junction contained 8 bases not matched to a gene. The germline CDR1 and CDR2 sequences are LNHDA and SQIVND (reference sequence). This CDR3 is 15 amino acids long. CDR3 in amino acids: CASTPTGGKTGELFF. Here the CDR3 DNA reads TGTGCCAGTACCCCGACAGGGGGGAAGACCGGGGAGCTGTTTTTT.

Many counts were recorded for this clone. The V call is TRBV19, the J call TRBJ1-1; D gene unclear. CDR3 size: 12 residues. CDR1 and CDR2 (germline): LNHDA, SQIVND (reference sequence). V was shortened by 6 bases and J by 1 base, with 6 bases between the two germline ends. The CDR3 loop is CASSHGNTEAFF. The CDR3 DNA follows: TGTGCCAGTAGCCACGGGAACACTGAAGCTTTCTTT. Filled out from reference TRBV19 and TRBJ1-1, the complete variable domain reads DGGITQSPKYLFRKEGQNVTLSCEQNLNHDAMYWYRQDPGQGLRLIYYSQIVNDFQKGDIAEGYSVSREKKESFPLTVTSAQKNPTAFYLCASSHGNTEAFFGQGTRLTVV.

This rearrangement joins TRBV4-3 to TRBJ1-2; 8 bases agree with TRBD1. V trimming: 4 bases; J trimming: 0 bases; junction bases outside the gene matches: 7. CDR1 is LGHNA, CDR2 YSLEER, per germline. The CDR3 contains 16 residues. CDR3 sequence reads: CASSLRDRNTNYGYTF. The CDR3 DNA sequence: TGCGCCAGCAGCCTCCGGGACAGGAATACTAACTATGGCTACACCTTC.

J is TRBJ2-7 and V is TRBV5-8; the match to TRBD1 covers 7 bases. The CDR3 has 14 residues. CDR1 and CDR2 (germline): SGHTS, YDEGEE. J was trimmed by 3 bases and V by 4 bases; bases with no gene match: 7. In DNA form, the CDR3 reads TGTGCCAGCAGCCTGCCCGACAGGGTCTACGAGCAGTACTTC. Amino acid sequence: CASSLPDRVYEQYF.

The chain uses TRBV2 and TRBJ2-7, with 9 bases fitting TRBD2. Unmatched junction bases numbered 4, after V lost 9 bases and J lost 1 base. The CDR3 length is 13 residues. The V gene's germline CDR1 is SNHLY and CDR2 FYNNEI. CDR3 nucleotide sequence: TGTGCCAGTGGGCTAGCGGGGTCCTACGAGCAGTACTTC. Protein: CASGLAGSYEQYF.

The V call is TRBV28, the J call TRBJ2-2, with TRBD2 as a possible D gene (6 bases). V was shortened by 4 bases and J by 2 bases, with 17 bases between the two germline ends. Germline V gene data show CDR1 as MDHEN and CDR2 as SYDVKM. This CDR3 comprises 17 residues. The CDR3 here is CASSSSPGLKNTGELFF. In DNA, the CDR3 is TGTGCCAGCAGTTCATCTCCGGGACTGAAAAACACCGGGGAGCTGTTTTTT.

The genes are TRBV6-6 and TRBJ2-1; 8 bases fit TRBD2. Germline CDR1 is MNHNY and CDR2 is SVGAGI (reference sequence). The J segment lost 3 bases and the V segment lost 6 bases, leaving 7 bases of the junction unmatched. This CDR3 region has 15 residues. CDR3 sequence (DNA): TGTGCCAGCAGCTCAGGGAGCGGGGGCTACAATGAGCAGTTCTTC. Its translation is CASSSGSGGYNEQFF.

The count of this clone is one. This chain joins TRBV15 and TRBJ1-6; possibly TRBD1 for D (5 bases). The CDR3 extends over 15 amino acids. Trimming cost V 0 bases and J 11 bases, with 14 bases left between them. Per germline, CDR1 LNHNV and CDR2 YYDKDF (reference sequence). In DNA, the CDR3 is TGTGCCACCAGCAGAGATCGGGCACGGGGGGCACCCCTCCACTTT. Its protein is CATSRDRARGAPLHF. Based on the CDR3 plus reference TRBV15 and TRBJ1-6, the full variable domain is DAMVIQNPRYQVTQFGKPVTLSCSQTLNHNVMYWYQQKSSQAPKLLFHYYDKDFNNEADTPDNFQSRRPNTSFCFLDIRSPGLGDTAMYLCATSRDRARGAPLHFGNGTRLTVT.

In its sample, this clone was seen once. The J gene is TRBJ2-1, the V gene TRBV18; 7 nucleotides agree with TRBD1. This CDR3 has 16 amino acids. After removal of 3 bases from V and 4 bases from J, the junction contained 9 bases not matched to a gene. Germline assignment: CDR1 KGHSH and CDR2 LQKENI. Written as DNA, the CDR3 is TGTGCCAGCTCACCTCTAGACAGGGACCCATACAATGAGCAGTTCTTC. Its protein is CASSPLDRDPYNEQFF.

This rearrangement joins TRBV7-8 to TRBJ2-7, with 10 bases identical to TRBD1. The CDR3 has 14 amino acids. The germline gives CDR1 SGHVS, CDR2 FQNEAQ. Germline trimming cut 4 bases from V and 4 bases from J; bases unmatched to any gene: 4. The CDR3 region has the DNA TGTGCCAGCAGCTCCGGGACAGGGGTATACGAGCAGTACTTC. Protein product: CASSSGTGVYEQYF.

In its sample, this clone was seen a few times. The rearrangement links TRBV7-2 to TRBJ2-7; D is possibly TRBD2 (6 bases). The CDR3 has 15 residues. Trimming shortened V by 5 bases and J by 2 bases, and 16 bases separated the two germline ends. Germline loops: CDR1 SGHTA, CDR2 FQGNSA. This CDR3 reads CASSPSGDFPYEQYF. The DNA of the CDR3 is TGTGCCAGCAGCCCGAGTGGGGACTTCCCCTACGAGCAGTACTTC.

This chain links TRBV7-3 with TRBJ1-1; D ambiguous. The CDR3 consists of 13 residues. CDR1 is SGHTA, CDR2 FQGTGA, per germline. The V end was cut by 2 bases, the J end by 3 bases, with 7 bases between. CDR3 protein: CASSLDGDTEAFF. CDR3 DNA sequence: TGTGCCAGCAGCTTAGACGGGGACACTGAAGCTTTCTTT.

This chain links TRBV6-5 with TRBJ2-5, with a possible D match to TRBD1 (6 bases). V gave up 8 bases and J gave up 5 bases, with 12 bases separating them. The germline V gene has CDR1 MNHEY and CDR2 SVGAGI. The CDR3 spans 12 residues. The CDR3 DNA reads TGTGCCAGCTCTCGAAGGGGGGAGACCCAGTACTTC. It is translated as CASSRRGETQYF.

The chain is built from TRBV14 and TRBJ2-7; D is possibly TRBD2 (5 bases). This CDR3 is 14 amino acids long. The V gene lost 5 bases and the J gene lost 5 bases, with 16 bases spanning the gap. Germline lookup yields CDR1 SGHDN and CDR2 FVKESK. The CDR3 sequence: CASSAQVGIDEQYF. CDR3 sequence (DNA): TGTGCCAGCAGCGCCCAGGTCGGGATCGACGAGCAGTACTTC.

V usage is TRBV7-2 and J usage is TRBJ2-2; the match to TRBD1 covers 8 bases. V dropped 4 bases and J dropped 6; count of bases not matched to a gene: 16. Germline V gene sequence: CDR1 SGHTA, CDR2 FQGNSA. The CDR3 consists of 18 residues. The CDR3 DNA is TGTGCCAGCAGCTCCAAGAGGACAGGGAGACGAGGCCCCGGGGAGCTGTTTTTT. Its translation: CASSSKRTGRRGPGELFF.

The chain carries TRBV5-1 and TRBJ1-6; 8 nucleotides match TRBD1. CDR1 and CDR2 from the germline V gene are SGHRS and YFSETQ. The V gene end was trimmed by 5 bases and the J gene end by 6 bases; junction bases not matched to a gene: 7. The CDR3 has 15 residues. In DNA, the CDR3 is TGCGCCAGCAGTCCTGGACAGGGCCTTAATTCACCCCTCCACTTT. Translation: CASSPGQGLNSPLHF.

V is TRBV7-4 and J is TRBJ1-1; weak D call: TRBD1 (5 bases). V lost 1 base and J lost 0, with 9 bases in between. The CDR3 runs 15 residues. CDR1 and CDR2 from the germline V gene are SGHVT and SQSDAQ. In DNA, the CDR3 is TGTGCCAGCAGCTTAGGGGGCTCCATGAACACTGAAGCTTTCTTT. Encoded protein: CASSLGGSMNTEAFF.

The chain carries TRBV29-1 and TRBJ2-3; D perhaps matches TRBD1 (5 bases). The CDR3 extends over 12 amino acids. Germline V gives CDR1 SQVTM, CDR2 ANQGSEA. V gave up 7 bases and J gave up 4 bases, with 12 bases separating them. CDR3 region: CSGLLGADTQYF. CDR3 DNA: TGCAGCGGTCTTTTAGGGGCAGATACGCAGTATTTT.

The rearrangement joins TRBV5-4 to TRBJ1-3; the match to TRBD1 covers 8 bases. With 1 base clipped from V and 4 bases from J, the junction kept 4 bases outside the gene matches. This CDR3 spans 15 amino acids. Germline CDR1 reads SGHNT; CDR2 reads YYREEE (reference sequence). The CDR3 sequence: CASSLQGAGGNTIYF. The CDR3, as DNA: TGTGCCAGCAGCTTGCAGGGGGCGGGCGGAAACACCATATATTTT.

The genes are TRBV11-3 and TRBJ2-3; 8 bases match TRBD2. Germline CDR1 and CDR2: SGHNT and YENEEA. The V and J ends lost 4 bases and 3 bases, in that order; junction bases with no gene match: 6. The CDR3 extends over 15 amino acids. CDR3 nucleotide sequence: TGTGCCAGCAGCTCCGGGAGGGAACAAACAGATACGCAGTATTTT. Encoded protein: CASSSGREQTDTQYF.

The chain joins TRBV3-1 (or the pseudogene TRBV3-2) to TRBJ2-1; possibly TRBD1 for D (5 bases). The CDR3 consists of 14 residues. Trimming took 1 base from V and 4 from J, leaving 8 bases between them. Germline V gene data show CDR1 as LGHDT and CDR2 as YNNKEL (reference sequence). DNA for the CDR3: TGTGCCAGCAGCCAAGTAGGGGTTTACAATGAGCAGTTCTTC. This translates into CASSQVGVYNEQFF.

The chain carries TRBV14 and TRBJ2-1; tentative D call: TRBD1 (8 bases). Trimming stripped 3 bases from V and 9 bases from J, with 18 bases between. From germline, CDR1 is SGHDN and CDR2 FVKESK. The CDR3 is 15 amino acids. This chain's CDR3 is CASSQRRGTGGEQFF. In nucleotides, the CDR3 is TGTGCCAGCAGCCAGCGGCGGGGGACAGGCGGTGAGCAGTTCTTC. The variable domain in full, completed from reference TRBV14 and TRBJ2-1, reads EAGVTQFPSHSVIEKGQTVTLRCDPISGHDNLYWYRRVMGKEIKFLLHFVKESKQDESGMPNNRFLAERTGGTYSTLKVQPAELEDSGVYFCASSQRRGTGGEQFFGPGTRLTVL.

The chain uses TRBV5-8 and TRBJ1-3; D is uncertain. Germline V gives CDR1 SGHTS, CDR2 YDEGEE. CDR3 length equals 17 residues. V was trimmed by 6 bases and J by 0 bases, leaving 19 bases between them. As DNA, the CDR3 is TGTGCCAGCACTCGAACGTTTCGGGTTCTCTCTGGAAACACCATATATTTT. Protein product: CASTRTFRVLSGNTIYF.